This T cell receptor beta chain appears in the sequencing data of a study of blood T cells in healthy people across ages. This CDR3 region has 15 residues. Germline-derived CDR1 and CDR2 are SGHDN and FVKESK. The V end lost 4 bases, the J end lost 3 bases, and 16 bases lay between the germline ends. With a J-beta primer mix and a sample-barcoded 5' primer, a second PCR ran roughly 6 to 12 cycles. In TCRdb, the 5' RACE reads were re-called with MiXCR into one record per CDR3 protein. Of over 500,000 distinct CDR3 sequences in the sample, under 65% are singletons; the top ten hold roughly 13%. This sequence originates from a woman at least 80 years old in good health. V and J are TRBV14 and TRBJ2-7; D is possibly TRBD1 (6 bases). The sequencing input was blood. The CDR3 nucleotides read TGTGCCAGCAGCCTCGCTGGGACACTTTTCTACGAGCAGTACTTC. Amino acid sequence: CASSLAGTLFYEQYF.